The 20 T cell receptor beta chains below all came from one sample that was sequenced in a study of monozygotic twins with cystic fibrosis. Only in-frame clones appear in the TCRdb table, and some are missing; sequencing was by immunoSEQ multiplex PCR. The profile shows roughly 20,000 clones, about 90% of them singletons. Sequenced material: blood. All receptors come from a girl aged 2-10 years with cystic fibrosis.

The rearrangement links TRBV11-3 to TRBJ2-1, with a tentative D call TRBD1 (6 bases). CDR3 size: 14 residues. The V end was cut by 4 bases, the J end by 9 bases, with 16 bases between. Germline CDR1 is SGHNT and CDR2 is YENEEA. CDR3 sequence (DNA): TGTGCCAGCAGCTCAAATAGGGGGATGACTGAGCAGTTCTTC. Residues: CASSSNRGMTEQFF.

The chain recombines TRBV5-8 with TRBJ1-2, with D possibly matching TRBD1 (6 bases). V was cut by 4 bases and J by 6 bases, with 10 bases left in between. Per the germline V gene, CDR1 is SGHTS and CDR2 is YDEGEE. The CDR3 is 12 amino acids. Here the CDR3 DNA reads TGTGCCAGCAGCCCAAGGGGGGATGGCTACACCTTC. Translating it yields CASSPRGDGYTF.

There are a few counts of this clone. The CDR3 DNA reads TGTGCCAGTAGTCTGGGGGTGAGCACTGAAGCTTTCTTT. The encoded protein is CASSLGVSTEAFF. The chain combines TRBV19 with TRBJ1-1, with a weak D call TRBD1 (5 bases). The CDR3 has 13 amino acids. Germline assignment: CDR1 LNHDA and CDR2 SQIVND (reference sequence). Trimming cost V 5 bases and J 4 bases, with 11 bases left between them.

The sample holds a few counts of this clone. The V gene is TRBV7-9, the J gene TRBJ1-2; D possibly corresponds to TRBD1 (5 bases). There are 11 residues in the CDR3. The germline V gene encodes CDR1 SEHNR and CDR2 FQNEAQ (reference sequence). V dropped 5 bases and J dropped 8 bases, with 9 bases sitting between them. The CDR3 region is CASSGGGGYTF. CDR3 DNA: TGTGCCAGCAGCGGGGGAGGCGGCTACACCTTC.

The chain uses TRBV6-6 and TRBJ1-1; D is unresolved. The CDR3 sequence is 16 residues long. V lost 7 bases, J lost 1 base, and 19 bases lay in between. CDR1 is MNHNY, CDR2 SVGAGI, per germline (reference sequence). In DNA, the CDR3 is TGTGCCAGCACCAACCACCTAAATCTTGGGAACACTGAAGCTTTCTTT. This sequence encodes CASTNHLNLGNTEAFF.

The chain joins TRBV7-9 to TRBJ1-1; D is unresolved. The V gene's germline CDR1 is SEHNR and CDR2 FQNEAQ (reference sequence). Trimming stripped 5 bases from V and 1 base from J, with 8 bases between. The CDR3 covers 13 residues. The CDR3 protein is CASSLTQNTEAFF. The CDR3 DNA reads TGTGCCAGCAGCCTTACACAGAACACTGAAGCTTTCTTT.

The chain recombines TRBV18 with TRBJ1-3; D might be TRBD1 (5 bases). The V end was cut by 4 bases, the J end by 1 base, with 14 bases between. The CDR3 sequence is 16 residues long. Per germline, CDR1 KGHSH and CDR2 LQKENI. The DNA for the CDR3 is TGTGCCAGCTCACTGGCGACAGATACTTCTGGAAACACCATATATTTT. Its translation is CASSLATDTSGNTIYF.

This chain links TRBV7-8 with TRBJ1-1; D might be TRBD1 (5 bases). Per germline, CDR1 SGHVS and CDR2 FQNEAQ. The V and J ends lost 8 bases and 7 bases respectively, with 26 bases between them. The CDR3 is 16 amino acids. The CDR3 spells CASGPRARDGVLEAFF. The CDR3 region has the DNA TGTGCCAGCGGTCCCCGTGCCCGGGACGGAGTTCTTGAAGCTTTCTTT.

In this sample, this clone turned up a few times. This chain connects TRBV30 to TRBJ2-7; D not certain. This CDR3 comprises 15 residues. Trimming pared 0 bases from V and 1 base from J, leaving 13 bases between. The germline V gene encodes CDR1 GTSNPN and CDR2 SVGIG (reference sequence). The CDR3 spells CAWSVRQHSSYEQYF. The CDR3 DNA follows: TGTGCCTGGAGTGTACGGCAGCATTCTTCCTACGAGCAGTACTTC.

The V gene is TRBV7-2, the J gene TRBJ2-7; a weak D match, TRBD1 (6 bases). The CDR3 is made up of 16 amino acids. Trimming pared 1 base from V and 2 bases from J, leaving 15 bases between. The V gene's germline CDR1 is SGHTA and CDR2 FQGNSA. This CDR3 is CASSLGIAGTTYEQYF. CDR3 nucleotide sequence: TGTGCCAGCAGCTTAGGCATAGCCGGGACAACCTACGAGCAGTACTTC.

The V and J genes are TRBV9 and TRBJ2-2; tentatively, D is TRBD2 (5 bases). This CDR3 has 15 residues. Trimming stripped 2 bases from V and 7 bases from J, with 15 bases between. The V gene's germline CDR1 is SGDLS and CDR2 YYNGEE. CDR3 region: CASSVGHGVSGELFF. The CDR3 DNA sequence: TGTGCCAGCAGCGTTGGTCACGGGGTGAGCGGGGAGCTGTTTTTT.

The chain combines TRBV19 with TRBJ1-4; D may be TRBD1 (6 bases). The V and J ends lost 3 bases and 3 bases respectively, with 11 bases between them. The CDR3 has 15 residues. Germline assignment: CDR1 LNHDA and CDR2 SQIVND (reference sequence). Here the CDR3 DNA reads TGTGCCAGTAGTATTACCGGGGGGCCTAATGAAAAACTGTTTTTT. The encoded protein is CASSITGGPNEKLFF.

The chain uses TRBV6-6 and TRBJ2-7, with D possibly being TRBD1 or TRBD2 (7 bases each). The CDR3 loop spans 15 amino acids. Between the trimmed V and J ends, which lost 5 bases and 4 bases, there was a span of 18 bases. Per the germline V gene, CDR1 is MNHNY and CDR2 is SVGAGI (reference sequence). The CDR3 nucleotides are TGTGCCAGCAGTCGAGCTCGACAGGGAGGGTACGAGCAGTACTTC. Its protein product is CASSRARQGGYEQYF.

The chain uses TRBV27 and TRBJ2-1, with TRBD2 as a possible D gene (6 bases). The germline gives CDR1 MNHEY, CDR2 SMNVEV (reference sequence). The CDR3 spans 11 residues. Trimming cost V 7 bases and J 12 bases, with 13 bases left between them. As DNA, the CDR3 is TGTGCCAGCATTGGAGGGTCGGGGCAGTTCTTC. Its translation is CASIGGSGQFF.

This clone was detected only a few times. The V call is TRBV5-8, the J call TRBJ1-1; no clear D gene. The germline gives CDR1 SGHTS, CDR2 YDEGEE. The CDR3 covers 14 residues. Deletions cut 4 bases from V and 2 bases from J, with 12 bases between. CDR3 in DNA: TGTGCCAGCAGCCAGACGGTTCCTAACACTGAAGCTTTCTTT. Translating gives CASSQTVPNTEAFF.

This clone was counted between two and nine times. The genes are TRBV25-1 and TRBJ1-1; maybe TRBD1 (5 bases). The V gene lost 3 bases and the J gene lost 12 bases, with 17 bases spanning the gap. Germline assignment: CDR1 MGHDK and CDR2 SYGVNS. The CDR3 has 13 amino acids. CDR3 sequence (DNA): TGTGCCAGCAGTGAGAGGGAAGCAGGGAGGACTTTCTTT. This encodes CASSEREAGRTFF.

The rearrangement links TRBV5-4 to TRBJ2-1; 16 nucleotides line up with TRBD2. Looked up from germline, CDR1 is SGHNT and CDR2 is YYREEE (reference sequence). The CDR3 covers 15 residues. Germline trimming cut 4 bases from V and 15 bases from J; bases unmatched to any gene: 10. The CDR3 bases are TGTGCCAGCAGCCACGACGGGACTAGCGGGAGGGTTCCGTTCTTC. Its translation: CASSHDGTSGRVPFF.

The gene calls are TRBV5-1 and TRBJ1-1; tentatively, D is TRBD1 (6 bases). The CDR3 has 15 amino acids. Germline CDR1 and CDR2: SGHRS and YFSETQ. Trimming took off 0 bases at V and 2 bases at J, with 11 bases between the two ends. CDR3 DNA: TGCGCCAGCAGCTTGGCCACCGGGACAAACACTGAAGCTTTCTTT. Its translation is CASSLATGTNTEAFF.

The chain couples TRBV5-1 to TRBJ2-7; 10 positions match TRBD1. The V gene end was trimmed by 4 bases and the J gene end by 7 bases; junction bases not matched to a gene: 8. The CDR3 consists of 14 residues. CDR1 SGHRS and CDR2 YFSETQ come from the germline V gene. The CDR3 protein is CASSLRDRGKEQYF. CDR3 DNA sequence: TGCGCCAGCAGCCTCCGGGACAGGGGAAAAGAGCAGTACTTC.

The chain joins TRBV5-1 to TRBJ1-2; maybe TRBD1 (5 bases). V dropped 0 bases and J dropped 6 bases, with 12 bases sitting between them. Germline lookup yields CDR1 SGHRS and CDR2 YFSETQ. The CDR3 extends over 14 amino acids. This chain's CDR3 is CASSLARAADGYTF. The DNA of the CDR3 is TGCGCCAGCAGCTTGGCCAGGGCCGCTGATGGCTACACCTTC.